This TCR beta chain was sequenced for a study of blood T cell repertoires in COVID-19. Study-level background: In each case, the material was cDNA or gDNA derived from T cells, B-cell-depleted T cells, or PBMCs.

Original methodology: The assay estimated nucleated cells by amplifying reference gene primers. Produced via immunoSEQ multiplex PCR; TCRdb's table is partial and in-frame only. V and J calls and clone size are those listed in that table; D and trimming were worked out from the DNA. Counted here are a few hundred thousand clones, about nine tenths occurring once; the ten biggest clones make up about 3%. The sample taken for sequencing was peripheral blood. The sequence came from a woman aged 25 to 39 with active or convalescent COVID-19.

CDR3 sequence reads: CASSFSGGETQYF. In DNA form, the CDR3 reads TGTGCCAGCAGCTTTAGCGGGGGTGAGACCCAGTACTTC. J is TRBJ2-5 and V is TRBV5-6, with 9 bases fitting TRBD2. There are 13 residues in the CDR3. Unmatched junction bases numbered 1, after V lost 2 bases and J lost 5 bases. CDR1 is SGHDT, CDR2 YYEEEE, per germline.